The 17 T cell receptor beta chains below were found in one sample sequenced in a study of Graves' ophthalmopathy and Graves' hyperthyroidism. As the template, RNA transcripts were used to amplify TCR beta CDR3 regions. HTBI primers were employed in first-round RT-PCR, then a second-round multiplex PCR followed. Using its own MiXCR run on the multiplex PCR reads, TCRdb lists one record per CDR3 protein. The profile covers 650,000 to 800,000 distinct CDR3 sequences, with over 40% appearing a single time and 3.3% taken by the ten largest. Input material: peripheral blood. These receptors originate from an adult man with Graves' ophthalmopathy.

This clonotype has a handful of counts. The rearrangement links TRBV6-5 to TRBJ2-5; 10 nucleotides match TRBD2. The CDR3 runs 14 residues. V gave up 10 bases and J gave up 5 bases; unmatched junction bases: 10. Looked up from germline, CDR1 is MNHEY and CDR2 is SVGAGI. CDR3 region: CATGSGRAMETQYF. Written as DNA, the CDR3 is TGTGCCACTGGGAGCGGGAGGGCCATGGAGACCCAGTACTTC.

This clonotype was seen ten or more times. The V gene is TRBV7-9, the J gene TRBJ1-3, with no clear D. Trimming took 11 bases from V and 4 from J, leaving 9 bases between them. This CDR3 comprises 11 residues. CDR1 and CDR2 from the germline V gene are SEHNR and FQNEAQ (reference sequence). The CDR3, as DNA: TGTGCCGGCGCCTTAGGAAACACCATATATTTT. As protein: CAGALGNTIYF.

About this clonotype: Sequence at one end of the junction differs from germline and may be a read error. The rearrangement uses TRBV24-1 and TRBJ2-7; D is possibly TRBD2 (5 bases). The CDR3 sequence is 15 residues long. In germline, CDR1 is KGHDR, CDR2 SFDVKD. The CDR3 DNA follows: TGTGCCAGCAGTATACAACTAGGATCGGAGTACGAGCAGTACTTC. Protein sequence: CASSIQLGSEYEQYF.

The rearrangement links TRBV25-1 to TRBJ2-3; 11 bases match TRBD2. Germline CDR1 reads MGHDK; CDR2 reads SYGVNS. This CDR3 spans 15 amino acids. Trimming took 5 bases from V and 6 from J; bases not matched to a gene: 7. For the CDR3, the DNA is TGTGCCAGCAGTTCTAGCGGGGGGTGGGGGGATACGCAGTATTTT. Protein: CASSSSGGWGDTQYF.

This clonotype came up many times. The chain couples TRBV27 to TRBJ2-5; 11 nucleotides match TRBD1. There are 15 residues in the CDR3. Germline lookup yields CDR1 MNHEY and CDR2 SMNVEV (reference sequence). Germline trimming cut 5 bases from V and 5 bases from J; bases unmatched to any gene: 7. CDR3 loop: CASSGRTGGIETQYF. The CDR3 nucleotides are TGTGCCAGCAGTGGACGGACAGGGGGCATCGAGACCCAGTACTTC.

A word on this clonotype: A much larger clone lies one base from this, so it may be a read error. This chain links TRBV5-1 with TRBJ1-2; 8 bases line up with TRBD1. The CDR3 loop spans 14 amino acids. V shed 3 bases, J shed 8 bases, and the junction held 9 bases outside the gene matches. CDR1 is SGHRS, CDR2 YFSETQ, per germline. The CDR3 is CASSSAQGAEGYTF. The DNA for the CDR3 is TGCGCCAGCAGCTCGGCGCAGGGGGCCGAGGGCTACACCTTC. Based on the CDR3 plus reference TRBV5-1 and TRBJ1-2, the full variable domain is KAGVTQTPRYLIKTRGQQVTLSCSPISGHRSVSWYQQTPGQGLQFLFEYFSETQRNKGNFPGRFSGRQFSNSRSEMNVSTLELGDSALYLCASSSAQGAEGYTFGSGTRLTVV.

The chain employs TRBV12-3 or TRBV12-4 and TRBJ2-6; D remains unclear. The CDR3 contains 13 residues. Trimming stripped 3 bases from V and 5 bases from J, with 5 bases between. DNA for the CDR3: TGTGCCAGCAGTTTCCGCAGGGCCAACGTCCTGACTTTC. Its translation is CASSFRRANVLTF.

This clonotype showed up just a few times. Being one base from a much bigger clone, this may be a read error. The CDR3 does not close with the conserved phenylalanine or tryptophan, likely indicating a read error. This chain joins TRBV11-2 and TRBJ2-5, with TRBD1 matching over 9 bases. The CDR3 spans 15 residues. V lost 7 bases and J lost 4; bases outside the gene matches: 10. CDR1 and CDR2 from the germline V gene are SGHAT and FQNNGV. The CDR3 protein is CASTPGQGQGETQYC. The CDR3, as DNA: TGTGCCAGCACCCCGGGACAGGGCCAAGGAGAGACCCAGTACTGC.

This clonotype was recorded at least ten times. The V gene is TRBV2, the J gene TRBJ1-5; D is ambiguous. Deletions cut 2 bases from V and 5 bases from J, with 4 bases between. Germline values: CDR1 SNHLY, CDR2 FYNNEI. This CDR3 comprises 12 residues. The CDR3 is CASSEQYQPQHF. CDR3 nucleotides: TGTGCCAGCAGTGAACAGTATCAGCCCCAGCATTTT.

This sequence joins TRBV7-9 and TRBJ1-2; D is possibly TRBD1 (6 bases). Germline CDR1 and CDR2: SEHNR and FQNEAQ (reference sequence). Trimming took 3 bases from V and 9 from J, leaving 17 bases between them. The CDR3 spans 14 residues. The DNA of the CDR3 is TGTGCCAGCAGCTTTGGCGGGGGCCAGATCAGCTACACCTTC. This sequence encodes CASSFGGGQISYTF.

There are many counts of this clonotype. The chain carries TRBV7-2 and TRBJ1-6; D perhaps matches TRBD1 (6 bases). Per germline, CDR1 SGHTA and CDR2 FQGNSA. V was trimmed by 5 bases and J by 8 bases, leaving 16 bases between them. The CDR3 runs 15 residues. In DNA form, the CDR3 reads TGTGCCAGCAGCCCCGAGGGACAATTACATTCACCCCTCCACTTT. It codes for CASSPEGQLHSPLHF. The whole variable domain, remainder taken from reference TRBV7-2 and TRBJ1-6, is GAGVSQSPSNKVTEKGKDVELRCDPISGHTALYWYRQSLGQGLEFLIYFQGNSAPDKSGLPSDRFSAERTGGSVSTLTIQRTQQEDSAVYLCASSPEGQLHSPLHFGNGTRLTVT.

This clonotype was picked up a small number of times. The CDR3 DNA follows: TGTGCCTGGAGTCCGGCGAACACTGAAGCTTTCTTT. Protein product: CAWSPANTEAFF. This chain connects TRBV30 to TRBJ1-1; no reliable D call. V was shortened by 2 bases and J by 1 base, with 5 bases between the two germline ends. Looked up from germline, CDR1 is GTSNPN and CDR2 is SVGIG (reference sequence). The CDR3 extends over 12 amino acids.

The chain joins TRBV10-3 to TRBJ2-2; no reliable D call. Germline CDR1 and CDR2: ENHRY and SYGVKD. V lost 3 bases to trimming and J lost 8 bases, with 10 bases between them. This CDR3 has 13 residues. CDR3 amino acids: CAISDEDLGELFF. CDR3 sequence (DNA): TGTGCCATCAGTGACGAGGACCTGGGGGAGCTGTTTTTT.

This clonotype has more than one count but fewer than ten. The J gene is TRBJ1-2, the V gene TRBV4-2; TRBD1 aligns across 7 bases. From germline, CDR1 is LGHNA and CDR2 YNFKEQ. The V and J ends lost 0 bases and 5 bases, in that order; junction bases with no gene match: 6. CDR3 length: 15 residues. The CDR3 region has the DNA TGTGCCAGCAGCCAAGACTTAGGGGGCGGATATGGCTACACCTTC. Translating gives CASSQDLGGGYGYTF.

The CDR3 reads CASSYSNQNNEQFF. CDR3 sequence (DNA): TGTGCCAGCAGTTACTCGAACCAGAACAATGAGCAGTTCTTC. J is TRBJ2-5 and V is TRBV12-3 or TRBV12-4; D is uncertain. The end of the DNA aligns better with TRBJ2-1, so the J call may be wrong. This CDR3 is 14 amino acids long.

V is TRBV4-3 and J is TRBJ1-5; D unresolved. The germline gives CDR1 LGHNA, CDR2 YSLEER. The CDR3 contains 15 residues. V was shortened by 0 bases and J by 3 bases, with 9 bases between the two germline ends. The CDR3 here is CASSQDLQHNQPQHF. DNA for the CDR3: TGCGCCAGCAGCCAAGATTTACAGCACAATCAGCCCCAGCATTTT.

This clonotype appeared once. This sequence may be a read error, since a much larger clone differs from it by one base. Because the CDR3 is missing its conserved closing phenylalanine or tryptophan, this is likely a read error. V gene TRBV14 combines with J gene TRBJ1-1; 7 bases are shared with TRBD1. J gave up 9 bases and V 1 base, and 8 bases lay outside the gene matches. The CDR3 covers 14 residues. Germline V gene sequence: CDR1 SGHDN, CDR2 FVKESK. The CDR3 spells CASSQGYGTAKAFS. Here the CDR3 DNA reads TGTGCCAGCAGCCAAGGGTACGGGACAGCTAAAGCTTTCTCT.